This T cell receptor (beta chain) is from a study of Ad26.COV2.S vaccination and SARS-CoV-2 variants. Study-level information: Donor got 5x10^10 or 1x10^11 viral particles of Ad26.COV2.S.

CDR1 MNHNY and CDR2 SVGAGI come from the germline V gene (reference sequence). This CDR3 is 14 amino acids long. Deletions cut 2 bases from V and 4 bases from J, with 11 bases between. Repertoires were generated with immunoSEQ multiplex PCR, while TCRdb's copy carries only in-frame clones and drops some. Among more than 300,000 clones, 85% to 90% were seen once, and the ten largest hold around 2%. Sample treatment: 15 to 20 received Ad26.COV2.S at low or high dose, single or two shots; roughly five received placebo; per-sample allocation not given. Repertoires come from day 63 after the first vaccine or placebo injection. As to this clone: As yet, its antigen is unknown.

Overall study findings and caveats: Breadth and depth estimates from TCRs may understate total T cell responses.

Source: peripheral blood, taken in a trial of Ad26.COV2.S vaccine versus placebo. This chain connects TRBV6-6 to TRBJ1-1; TRBD1 might be the D (5 bases). This TCR came from a person between 18 and 65 years old who received the Ad26.COV2.S COVID-19 vaccine or a placebo. This chain's CDR3 is CASSYGGTATEAFF. The CDR3 DNA sequence: TGTGCCAGCAGTTACGGCGGGACTGCCACTGAAGCTTTCTTT.